The 32 T cell receptor beta chains listed next were all sequenced from one sample in a study of vaccination effects on CD4 cells after COVID-19. No cognate antigen is known for these TCRs. Within the ViraFEST assay, antigen-specific CD4+ T cells underwent expansion with viral peptide pools prior to sequencing. Culturing for around 10 days preceded CD4+ T cell isolation. Every participant took two doses of the BNT162b2 or mRNA-1273 vaccine. TCRdb keeps only in-frame clones here, not all; method: immunoSEQ multiplex PCR. Of roughly 59,000 clones in the sample, around 80% were seen once. Sequencing used CD4+ T cells from PBMCs cultured with HCoV-OC43 spike peptides, obtained after COVID-19 vaccination. The subset is: HCoV-OC43 spike overlapping peptide pool stimulation. The receptors shown here come from a human donor who received a COVID-19 vaccine.

The chain joins TRBV5-1 to TRBJ1-4; 10 nucleotides match TRBD1. CDR1 SGHRS and CDR2 YFSETQ come from the germline V gene. J was trimmed by 4 bases and V by 4 bases; bases with no gene match: 10. The CDR3 loop spans 17 amino acids. The CDR3 coding sequence is TGCGCCAGCAGCCTCGGGACAGGGGTTTGGGGTAATGAAAAACTGTTTTTT. Its translation is CASSLGTGVWGNEKLFF. The whole variable domain, filled in from reference TRBV5-1 and TRBJ1-4, reads KAGVTQTPRYLIKTRGQQVTLSCSPISGHRSVSWYQQTPGQGLQFLFEYFSETQRNKGNFPGRFSGRQFSNSRSEMNVSTLELGDSALYLCASSLGTGVWGNEKLFFGSGTQLSVL.

This clone appeared a few times. The rearrangement links TRBV27 to TRBJ2-1, with 7 bases that match TRBD1. CDR1 is MNHEY, CDR2 SMNVEV, per germline (reference sequence). V lost 5 bases, J lost 2 bases, and 6 bases stayed unmatched. The CDR3 is 15 amino acids. The CDR3 nucleotides are TGTGCCAGCAGTATCAGACAGGGCGCCTACAATGAGCAGTTCTTC. Protein: CASSIRQGAYNEQFF.

The rearrangement joins TRBV5-5 to TRBJ1-5; D remains unclear. The CDR3 length is 13 residues. CDR1 SGHKS and CDR2 YYEKEE come from the germline V gene (reference sequence). With 4 bases removed from V and 3 bases from J, the gap between germline ends came to 8 bases. DNA of the CDR3: TGTGCCAGCAGCCTATCGCCCAATCAGCCCCAGCATTTT. Encoded protein: CASSLSPNQPQHF. The entire variable domain, with the rest obtained from reference TRBV5-5 and TRBJ1-5, is as follows: DAGVTQSPTHLIKTRGQQVTLRCSPISGHKSVSWYQQVLGQGPQFIFQYYEKEERGRGNFPDRFSARQFPNYSSELNVNALLLGDSALYLCASSLSPNQPQHFGDGTRLSIL.

The chain uses TRBV7-2 and TRBJ2-2; weak D call: TRBD1 (5 bases). Trimming cost V 4 bases and J 9 bases, with 12 bases left between them. The CDR3 is 13 amino acids. Germline V CDR1 and CDR2: SGHTA, FQGNSA. The CDR3 DNA follows: TGTGCCAGCAGCTCCAAGGGGTCCCGGGAGCTGTTTTTT. Its translation is CASSSKGSRELFF.

The chain uses TRBV20-1 and TRBJ2-7; D gene unclear. V was shortened by 2 bases and J by 6 bases, with 8 bases between the two germline ends. The CDR3 runs 11 residues. Germline CDR1 reads DFQATT; CDR2 reads SNEGSKA (reference sequence). The CDR3 loop is CSARFKPEQYV. The CDR3 DNA reads TGCAGTGCTAGATTCAAACCCGAGCAGTACGTC.

The rearrangement joins TRBV5-1 to TRBJ2-2; 9 nucleotides align to TRBD1. CDR1 and CDR2 from the germline V gene are SGHRS and YFSETQ. The length of the CDR3 is 14 residues. V shed 4 bases, J shed 5 bases, and the junction held 3 bases outside the gene matches. The CDR3 loop is CASSGQGTTGELFF. In nucleotides, the CDR3 is TGCGCCAGCAGCGGACAGGGGACTACCGGGGAGCTGTTTTTT.

The CDR3: CASSEDTNNEKLFF. The CDR3 DNA follows: TGCGCCAGCAGTGAGGACACTAATAATGAAAAACTGTTTTTT. The chain recombines TRBV10-1 with TRBJ1-4; D ambiguous. The CDR3 covers 14 residues. From germline, CDR1 is WNHNN and CDR2 SYGVQD (reference sequence). Between the trimmed V and J ends, which lost 2 bases and 4 bases, there was a span of 8 bases.

V usage is TRBV28 and J usage is TRBJ2-7; either TRBD1 or TRBD2 may supply D (5 bases each). The CDR3 has 14 amino acids. V lost 6 bases, J lost 0 bases, and 12 bases lay in between. The germline gives CDR1 MDHEN, CDR2 SYDVKM. DNA of the CDR3: TGTGCCAGCAGGAGGGGACCAGGCTCCTACGAGCAGTACGTC. Encoded protein: CASRRGPGSYEQYV.

V gene TRBV18 combines with J gene TRBJ1-1; tentative D call: TRBD1 (5 bases). There are 14 residues in the CDR3. The V end was cut by 2 bases, the J end by 0 bases, with 7 bases between. The germline CDR1 and CDR2 sequences are KGHSH and LQKENI. The DNA of the CDR3 is TGTGCCAGCTCACCAGGGGGGGTGAACACTGAAGCTTTCTTT. This encodes CASSPGGVNTEAFF.

In this sample, this clone turned up a few times. The chain couples TRBV30 to TRBJ1-4; D gene unclear. Germline V CDR1 and CDR2: GTSNPN, SVGIG (reference sequence). The CDR3 covers 13 residues. Trimming removed 1 base from V and 5 bases from J, with 8 bases in between. CDR3 in amino acids: CAWSAQSNEKLFF. CDR3 DNA: TGTGCCTGGAGTGCACAGTCGAATGAAAAACTGTTTTTT.

This sequence joins TRBV25-1 and TRBJ2-5, with 7 nucleotides matching TRBD1. CDR1 is MGHDK and CDR2 is SYGVNS in the germline V gene. Trimming cost V 4 bases and J 4 bases; bases outside gene matches: 6. The CDR3 spans 14 residues. The CDR3 region is CASSVRDSRETQYF. The CDR3 nucleotides read TGTGCCAGCAGTGTCCGGGACAGCAGAGAGACCCAGTACTTC.

This clone was detected a few times. This chain connects TRBV2 to TRBJ2-2, with 9 bases matching TRBD1. The junction had 4 bases not matched to a gene; V was cut back by 10 bases and J by 4 bases. The CDR3 loop spans 13 amino acids. The germline CDR1 and CDR2 sequences are SNHLY and FYNNEI. This CDR3 reads CAILDRGTGELFF. The DNA of the CDR3 is TGTGCCATTTTGGACAGGGGCACCGGGGAGCTGTTTTTT. The full variable domain, completed using reference TRBV2 and TRBJ2-2, is EPEVTQTPSHQVTQMGQEVILRCVPISNHLYFYWYRQILGQKVEFLVSFYNNEISEKSEIFDDQFSVERPDGSNFTLKIRSTKLEDSAMYFCAILDRGTGELFFGEGSRLTVL.

This clone was counted once. The rearrangement uses TRBV6-5 and TRBJ2-5; 10 bases line up with TRBD2. Germline CDR1 and CDR2: MNHEY and SVGAGI. V lost 6 bases, J lost 3 bases, and 4 bases stayed unmatched. The CDR3 is 14 amino acids. The CDR3 spells CASRGLAEKETQYF. DNA for the CDR3: TGTGCCAGCAGAGGACTAGCGGAAAAAGAGACCCAGTACTTC.

The chain has TRBV29-1 and TRBJ2-1; 8 bases are a match to TRBD1. This CDR3 comprises 15 residues. Per the germline V gene, CDR1 is SQVTM and CDR2 is ANQGSEA. Trimming removed 2 bases from V and 7 bases from J; junction bases left unmatched: 10. CDR3 residues: CSVEPGYGDRNEQFF. The CDR3 DNA is TGCAGCGTTGAACCGGGGTATGGGGACAGGAATGAGCAGTTCTTC.

This clone has only a few counts. The chain combines TRBV4-1 with TRBJ1-1, with D maybe TRBD1 (5 bases). V dropped 1 base and J dropped 5 bases, with 11 bases sitting between them. CDR1 and CDR2 (germline): MGHRA, YSYEKL. The CDR3 runs to 14 residues. As DNA, the CDR3 is TGCGCCAGCAGCCAAGGGGGGGTGTGGACTGAAGCTTTCTTT. The encoded protein is CASSQGGVWTEAFF.

The V and J genes are TRBV27 and TRBJ2-2; D not resolved. The V end lost 0 bases, the J end lost 6 bases, and 11 bases lay between the germline ends. Germline lookup yields CDR1 MNHEY and CDR2 SMNVEV (reference sequence). This CDR3 contains 15 residues. The CDR3 region is CASSLSLSAAGELFF. The CDR3, as DNA: TGTGCCAGCAGTTTATCCTTGTCGGCGGCCGGGGAGCTGTTTTTT.

This clone came up once. V is TRBV30 and J is TRBJ2-5; possible D gene TRBD2, 8 bases. The CDR3 runs 16 residues. Germline CDR1 reads GTSNPN; CDR2 reads SVGIG (reference sequence). The germline V and J ends were trimmed by 3 bases and 5 bases, with 22 bases remaining between them. In DNA form, the CDR3 reads TGTGCCTGGAGACAGGGGCGGGGGGACCGAGGGGAGACCCAGTACTTC. As protein: CAWRQGRGDRGETQYF.

The rearrangement uses TRBV29-1 and TRBJ1-4; D remains unclear. With 5 bases removed from V and 5 bases from J, the gap between germline ends came to 18 bases. Germline V CDR1 and CDR2: SQVTM, ANQGSEA. This CDR3 is 15 amino acids long. The CDR3 sequence is CSVKPQDLSNEKLFF. CDR3 DNA sequence: TGCAGCGTTAAACCCCAGGACCTCTCAAATGAAAAACTGTTTTTT.

The chain employs TRBV2 and TRBJ2-5; 14 nucleotides line up with TRBD2. The J segment lost 5 bases and the V segment lost 6 bases, leaving 14 bases of the junction unmatched. This CDR3 spans 18 amino acids. Germline V gives CDR1 SNHLY, CDR2 FYNNEI. The CDR3 sequence: CASRSPGLAGVLVETQYF. CDR3 nucleotides: TGTGCCAGCAGGTCGCCGGGACTAGCGGGGGTGCTAGTTGAGACCCAGTACTTC. The variable domain in full, with the rest retrieved from reference TRBV2 and TRBJ2-5, is EPEVTQTPSHQVTQMGQEVILRCVPISNHLYFYWYRQILGQKVEFLVSFYNNEISEKSEIFDDQFSVERPDGSNFTLKIRSTKLEDSAMYFCASRSPGLAGVLVETQYFGPGTRLLVL.

V gene TRBV6-2 or TRBV6-3 combines with J gene TRBJ1-6, with a possible D match to TRBD1 (5 bases). Germline V gene data show CDR1 as MNHEY and CDR2 as SVGEGT. With 0 bases removed from V and 8 bases from J, the gap between germline ends came to 20 bases. This CDR3 comprises 18 residues. The CDR3 sequence is CASSYSPARARVDSPLHF. The CDR3 DNA is TGTGCCAGCAGTTACTCCCCGGCCAGGGCTCGTGTTGATTCACCCCTCCACTTT.

This sequence joins TRBV7-8 and TRBJ2-4, with a possible D match to TRBD1 (6 bases). The V end lost 1 base, the J end lost 6 bases, and 13 bases lay between the germline ends. This CDR3 spans 15 amino acids. CDR1 SGHVS and CDR2 FQNEAQ come from the germline V gene. The CDR3 sequence is CASSLGGGTRNIQYF. As DNA, the CDR3 is TGTGCCAGCAGCTTAGGAGGGGGTACTAGAAACATTCAGTACTTC.

The DNA for the CDR3 is TGTGCCAGCAGCCGGACAGTTGTGTATGGCTACACCTTC. Translating gives CASSRTVVYGYTF. The chain is built from TRBV12-3 or TRBV12-4 and TRBJ1-2, with TRBD1 as a possible D gene (6 bases). V dropped 6 bases and J dropped 5 bases, with 13 bases sitting between them. CDR3 size: 13 residues.

This sequence joins TRBV24-1 and TRBJ2-3, with 11 bases identical to TRBD2. Germline CDR1 reads KGHDR; CDR2 reads SFDVKD. The V gene end was trimmed by 3 bases and the J gene end by 6 bases; junction bases not matched to a gene: 7. The CDR3 extends over 16 amino acids. The CDR3 nucleotides are TGTGCCACCAGTGATGTAGCGGGGGGGTTTGGGGATACGCAGTATTTT. Its protein is CATSDVAGGFGDTQYF.

This chain joins TRBV7-9 and TRBJ1-5, with 8 nucleotides matching TRBD1. The V gene's germline CDR1 is SEHNR and CDR2 FQNEAQ (reference sequence). The length of the CDR3 is 14 residues. V gave up 4 bases and J gave up 6 bases; unmatched junction bases: 5. The CDR3 spells CASSSGQAGQPQHF. The CDR3 DNA is TGTGCCAGCAGCTCGGGACAGGCGGGTCAGCCCCAGCATTTT.

The V call is TRBV5-1, the J call TRBJ2-3, with TRBD1 matching 8 bases. V gave up 0 bases and J gave up 5 bases; unmatched junction bases: 2. Germline CDR1 reads SGHRS; CDR2 reads YFSETQ. CDR3 length equals 14 residues. The CDR3 coding sequence is TGCGCCAGCAGCTTGGAGACAGGGGTAGATACGCAGTATTTT. Its translation is CASSLETGVDTQYF.

The count of this clone is one. This chain links TRBV7-2 with TRBJ1-4; the D is unclear. There are 12 residues in the CDR3. Germline V lookup: CDR1 SGHTA, CDR2 FQGNSA. Trimming cost V 2 bases and J 7 bases, with 5 bases left between them. The CDR3 protein is CASSLTGEKLFF. The DNA of the CDR3 is TGTGCCAGCAGCTTAACGGGTGAAAAACTGTTTTTT.

The gene calls are TRBV11-1 and TRBJ2-7; TRBD1 aligns across 7 bases. V lost 3 bases and J lost 7; bases outside the gene matches: 12. This CDR3 comprises 15 residues. From germline, CDR1 is SGHAT and CDR2 FQDESV (reference sequence). CDR3 sequence: CASSFGGTAAWEQYV. In DNA, the CDR3 is TGTGCCAGCAGCTTTGGTGGGACAGCCGCCTGGGAGCAGTACGTC.

The chain has TRBV28 and TRBJ1-2; no definite D call. The germline gives CDR1 MDHEN, CDR2 SYDVKM. Trimming left V 6 bases short and J 3 bases short, with 11 bases between. The CDR3 consists of 13 residues. The CDR3 region is CASRESPYYGYTF. The CDR3 region has the DNA TGTGCCAGCAGGGAGAGCCCTTACTATGGCTACACCTTC.

This chain joins TRBV10-2 and TRBJ2-1; 9 nucleotides align to TRBD2. The CDR3 is made up of 12 amino acids. With V trimmed by 6 bases and J by 14 bases, 8 bases remained unmatched. Per germline, CDR1 WSHSY and CDR2 SAAADI. CDR3 residues: CASRDARLAEFF. The CDR3 DNA follows: TGCGCCAGCAGAGATGCCCGACTAGCGGAGTTCTTC.

The rearrangement joins TRBV7-8 to TRBJ2-5, with TRBD2 identical over 7 bases. With 1 base clipped from V and 6 bases from J, the junction kept 17 bases outside the gene matches. This CDR3 spans 18 amino acids. The germline V gene encodes CDR1 SGHVS and CDR2 FQNEAQ. The CDR3 DNA is TGTGCCAGCAGCTTAGTTCCGTCCAGCGAAGCGGGGTGGCAGACCCAGTACTTC. Translating it yields CASSLVPSSEAGWQTQYF. Looking up the rest from reference TRBV7-8 and TRBJ2-5 gives the full variable domain: GAGVSQSPRYKVAKRGQDVALRCDPISGHVSLFWYQQALGQGPEFLTYFQNEAQLDKSGLPSDRFFAERPEGSVSTLKIQRTQQEDSAVYLCASSLVPSSEAGWQTQYFGPGTRLLVL.

V and J are TRBV5-1 and TRBJ1-1; TRBD1 agrees at 7 bases. The CDR3 covers 16 residues. CDR1 is SGHRS and CDR2 is YFSETQ in the germline V gene. V lost 4 bases and J lost 1; bases outside the gene matches: 10. The CDR3 spells CASSITGERANTEAFF. CDR3 nucleotide sequence: TGCGCCAGCAGCATTACAGGGGAAAGGGCGAACACTGAAGCTTTCTTT. The complete variable domain, with remaining parts taken from reference TRBV5-1 and TRBJ1-1, reads KAGVTQTPRYLIKTRGQQVTLSCSPISGHRSVSWYQQTPGQGLQFLFEYFSETQRNKGNFPGRFSGRQFSNSRSEMNVSTLELGDSALYLCASSITGERANTEAFFGQGTRLTVV.

The V gene is TRBV6-2 or TRBV6-3, the J gene TRBJ2-4; weak D call: TRBD1 (6 bases). This CDR3 is 13 amino acids long. V lost 3 bases and J 9 bases, leaving 12 bases between the germline ends. CDR1 and CDR2 from the germline V gene are MNHEY and SVGEGT. The CDR3 region has the DNA TGTGCCAGCAGTTATTGGGGGCACGGCATTCAGTACTTC. Translated: CASSYWGHGIQYF.